Listed below are T cell receptor beta chains from one sample, sequenced in a study of early T cells in non-severe SARS-CoV-2 infection. TCRdb processed the 5' RACE reads anew with MiXCR; each CDR3 protein has one entry. The table has 53,000 or so distinct CDR3 sequences, roughly 7.7% seen once. Sequencing was done on a sample of whole blood. The receptors were sampled from an adult who was a healthcare worker with PCR-confirmed SARS-CoV-2 infection or an uninfected control (not recorded which). CDR3s include the opening cysteine and the closing phenylalanine or tryptophan. The D gene is left open where the match is weak. Only part of the rows carry a size: once, few, many, or a class if the clone is expanded.

>TRBD2|-|TRBV30|TRBJ2-5
TGTGCCTGGAGTGTCGGGGGGGCCCAAGAGACCCAGTACTTC
CAWSVGGAQETQYF
>TRBD1|many|TRBV28|TRBJ1-1
TGTGCCAGCAGCCCCCCGGGACAGTACACTGAAGCTTTCTTT
CASSPPGQYTEAFF
>-|many|TRBV11-1|TRBJ1-2
TGTGCCAGCAGCCAGGGGCAGGGACGCTACACCTTC
CASSQGQGRYTF
>-|-|TRBV12-5|TRBJ1-1
TGTGCTAGTGGTTTGCAGGGAATAACTGAAGCTTTCTTT
CASGLQGITEAFF
>-|-|TRBV29-1|TRBJ1-1
TGCAGCTCGCAGGCTCTGAACACTGAAGCTTTCTTT
CSSQALNTEAFF
>-|many|TRBV21-1|TRBJ1-5
TGTGCCAGCAGCAAAGGGGGACAGGGATACCAGCCCCAGCATTTT
CASSKGGQGYQPQHF
>-|few|TRBV18|TRBJ2-5
TGTGCCAGCTCACCCGCAGGGAATTTAGGGACCCAGTACTTC
CASSPAGNLGTQYF
>-|-|TRBV20-1|TRBJ2-3
TGCAGTGCCAGGGAGGTGGGCACAGATACGCAGTATTTT
CSAREVGTDTQYF
>TRBD1|-|TRBV7-9|TRBJ2-1
TGTGCCAGCAGCCCCCTCGACAGGGGGCTAGTGAATGAGCAGTTCTTC
CASSPLDRGLVNEQFF
>-|-|TRBV30|TRBJ2-3
TGTGCCTGGACTTCCTTGGTGGATACGCAGTATTTT
CAWTSLVDTQYF
>TRBD2|-|TRBV5-1|TRBJ2-3
TGCGCCAGCAGCTTGAGCAGGGAGGGAGATACGCAGTATTTT
CASSLSREGDTQYF
>TRBD1|many|TRBV5-1|TRBJ2-7
TGCGCCAGCAGTTTCGACGGGACAGGATACGAGCAGTACTTC
CASSFDGTGYEQYF
>-|few|TRBV28|TRBJ1-5
TGTGCCTGGGGGAATCAGCCCCAGCATTTT
CAWGNQPQHF
>TRBD1|many|TRBV19|TRBJ1-5
TGTGCCAGTAGTTTTGGCAGGGGGCGTTTCGTTGGCAATCAGCCCCAGCATTTT
CASSFGRGRFVGNQPQHF
>-|-|TRBV20-1|TRBJ1-4
TGCAGTGCTAGCCCTCCTGGTCACCAAGGGGACGAACTGTTTTTT
CSASPPGHQGDELFF
>-|many|TRBV4-3|TRBJ1-1
TGCGCCAGCAGCCAAGGATGGACTGAAGCTTTCTTT
CASSQGWTEAFF
>-|few|TRBV3-1|TRBJ2-5
TGTGCCAGCAGCCGGAAGACAGTAGAAGAGACCCAGTACTTC
CASSRKTVEETQYF
>-|many|TRBV19|TRBJ2-1
TGTGCCAGTAGTATACAAGGTAGCTCCTACAATGAGCAGTTCTTC
CASSIQGSSYNEQFF
>-|many|TRBV5-1|TRBJ2-2
TGCGCCAGCAGCTTTGGGGCGTCGAACACCGGGGAGCTGTTTTTT
CASSFGASNTGELFF
>TRBD1|few|TRBV7-9|TRBJ1-1
TGTGCCAGCAGCCGGACAGGGAACACTGAAGCTTTCTTT
CASSRTGNTEAFF
>-|many|TRBV5-4|TRBJ2-2
TGTGCCAGCAGCCCCGGAGATACCGGGGAGCTGTTTTTT
CASSPGDTGELFF
>TRBD1|few|TRBV5-5|TRBJ2-1
TGTGCCAGCAGCTTGATACCGTTGACAGGGGACAATGAGCAGTTCTTC
CASSLIPLTGDNEQFF
>-|-|TRBV6-5|TRBJ2-3
TGTGCCAGCAGTTTTACAGGTGTCCGCACAGATACGCAGTATTTT
CASSFTGVRTDTQYF
>-|-|TRBV11-3|TRBJ1-1
TGTGCCAGCAGCTTCGCCGGGACATCCAACACTGAAGCTTTCTTT
CASSFAGTSNTEAFF
>TRBD1|many|TRBV9|TRBJ2-1
TGTGCCAGCAGCGTAGATTCCCGGACAGGGGAGAGGGATGAGCAGTTCTTC
CASSVDSRTGERDEQFF
>TRBD1|many|TRBV5-1|TRBJ2-1
TGCGCCAGCAGCCAAGGGGGCGGAGTGTCCTACAATGAGCAGTTCTTC
CASSQGGGVSYNEQFF
>-|many|TRBV29-1|TRBJ2-1
TGCAGCCTGAGGGTTGTCAGTTCCTCCTACAATGAGCAGTTCTTC
CSLRVVSSSYNEQFF
>-|-|TRBV7-8|TRBJ2-2
TGTGCCAGCAGCTTACCCCGAATCCCGAACACCGGGGAGCTGATTTTT
CASSLPRIPNTGELIF
>-|-|TRBV12-3/TRBV12-4|TRBJ1-1
TGTGCCAGCAGTTTGGAATTACGAGGAGTTGAAGCTTTCTTT
CASSLELRGVEAFF
>TRBD1|-|TRBV19|TRBJ2-7
TGTGCCAGTAGTATGGGGACAGGTCCCTACGAGCAGTACTTC
CASSMGTGPYEQYF
>TRBD2|-|TRBV27|TRBJ2-4
TGTGCCAGCAGTACTCTGGGGGGGTCCAAAAACATTCAGTACTTC
CASSTLGGSKNIQYF
>-|many|TRBV24-1|TRBJ2-2
TGTGCCACCAGTGATTTGGCGGGATATAACACCGGGGAGCTGTTTTTT
CATSDLAGYNTGELFF
>-|few|TRBV12-3/TRBV12-4|TRBJ1-1
TGTGCCAGCATTCTGTCGGGGACTGAAGCTTTCTTT
CASILSGTEAFF